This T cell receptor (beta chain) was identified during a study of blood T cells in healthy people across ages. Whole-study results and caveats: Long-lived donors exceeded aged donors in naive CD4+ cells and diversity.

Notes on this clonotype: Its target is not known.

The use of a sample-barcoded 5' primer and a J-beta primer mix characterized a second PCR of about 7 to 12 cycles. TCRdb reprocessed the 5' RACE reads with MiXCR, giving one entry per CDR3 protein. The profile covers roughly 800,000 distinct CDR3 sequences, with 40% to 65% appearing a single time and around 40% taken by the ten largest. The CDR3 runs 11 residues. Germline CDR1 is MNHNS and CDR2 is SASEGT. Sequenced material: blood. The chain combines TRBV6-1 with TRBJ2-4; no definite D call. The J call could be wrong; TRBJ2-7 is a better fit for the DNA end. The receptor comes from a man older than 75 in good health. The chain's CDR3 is CASSKAYEQYF. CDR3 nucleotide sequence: TGTGCCAGCAGTAAGGCTTACGAGCAGTACTTC.